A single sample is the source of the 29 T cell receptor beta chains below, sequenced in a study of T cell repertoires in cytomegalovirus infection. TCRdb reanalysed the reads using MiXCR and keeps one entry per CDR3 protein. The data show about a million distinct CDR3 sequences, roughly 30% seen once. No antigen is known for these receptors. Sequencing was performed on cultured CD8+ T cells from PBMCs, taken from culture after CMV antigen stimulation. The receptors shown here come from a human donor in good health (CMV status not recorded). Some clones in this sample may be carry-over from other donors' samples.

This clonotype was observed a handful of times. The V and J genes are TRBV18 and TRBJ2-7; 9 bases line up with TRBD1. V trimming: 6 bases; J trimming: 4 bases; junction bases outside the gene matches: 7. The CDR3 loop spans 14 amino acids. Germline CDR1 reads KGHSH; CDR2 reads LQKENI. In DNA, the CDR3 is TGTGCCAGCTCCCCGACCGGGACAGGGTACGAGCAGTACGTC. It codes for CASSPTGTGYEQYV.

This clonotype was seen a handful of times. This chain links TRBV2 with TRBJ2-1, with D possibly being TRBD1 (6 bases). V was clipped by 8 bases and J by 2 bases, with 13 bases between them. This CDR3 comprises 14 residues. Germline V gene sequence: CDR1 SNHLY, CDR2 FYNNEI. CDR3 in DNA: TGTGCCAGCGTGCGGACAGTAACCTACAATGAGCAGTTCTTC. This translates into CASVRTVTYNEQFF.

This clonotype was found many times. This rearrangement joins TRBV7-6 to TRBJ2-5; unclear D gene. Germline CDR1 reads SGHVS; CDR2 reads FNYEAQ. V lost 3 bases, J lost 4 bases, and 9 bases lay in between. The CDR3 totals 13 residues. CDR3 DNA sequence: TGTGCCAGCAGCTTCATTTGGGGAGAGACCCAGTACTTC. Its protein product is CASSFIWGETQYF. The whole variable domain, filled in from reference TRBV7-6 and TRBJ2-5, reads GAGVSQSPRYKVTKRGQDVALRCDPISGHVSLYWYRQALGQGPEFLTYFNYEAQQDKSGLPNDRFSAERPEGSISTLTIQRTEQRDSAMYRCASSFIWGETQYFGPGTRLLVL.

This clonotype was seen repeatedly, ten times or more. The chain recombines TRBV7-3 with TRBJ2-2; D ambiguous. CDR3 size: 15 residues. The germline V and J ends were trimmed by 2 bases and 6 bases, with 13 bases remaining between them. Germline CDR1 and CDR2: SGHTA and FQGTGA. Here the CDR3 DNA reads TGTGCCAGCAGCTTATGGGTGCTGGACGCCGGGGAGCTGTTTTTT. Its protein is CASSLWVLDAGELFF.

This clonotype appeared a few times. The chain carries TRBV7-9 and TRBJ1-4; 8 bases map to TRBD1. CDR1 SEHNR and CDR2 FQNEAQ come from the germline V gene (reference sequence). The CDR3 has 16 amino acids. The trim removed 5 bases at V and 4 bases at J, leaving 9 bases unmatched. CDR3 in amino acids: CASSQKRTGINEKLFF. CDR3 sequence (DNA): TGTGCCAGCAGCCAAAAACGGACAGGGATTAATGAAAAACTGTTTTTT.

CDR3 loop: CASSTREPAANEQFF. In nucleotides, the CDR3 is TGTGCCAGCAGCACTAGGGAACCCGCCGCCAATGAGCAGTTCTTC. J is TRBJ2-1 and V is TRBV7-6; a weak D match, TRBD2 (5 bases). This CDR3 comprises 15 residues. Trimming left V 5 bases short and J 6 bases short, with 17 bases between. Germline V lookup: CDR1 SGHVS, CDR2 FNYEAQ.

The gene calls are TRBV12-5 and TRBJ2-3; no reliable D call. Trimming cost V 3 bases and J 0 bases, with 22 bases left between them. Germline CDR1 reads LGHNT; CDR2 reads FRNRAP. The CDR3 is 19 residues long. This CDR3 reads CASGFSKGVFFSSTDTQYF. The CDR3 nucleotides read TGTGCTAGTGGTTTTTCCAAGGGTGTGTTTTTCTCTAGCACAGATACGCAGTATTTT.

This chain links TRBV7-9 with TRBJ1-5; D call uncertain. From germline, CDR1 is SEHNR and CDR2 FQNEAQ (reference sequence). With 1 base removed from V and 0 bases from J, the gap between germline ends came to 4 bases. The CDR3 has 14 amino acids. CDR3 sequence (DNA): TGTGCCAGCAGCTTAGTTTCTAGCAATCAGCCCCAGCATTTT. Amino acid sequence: CASSLVSSNQPQHF.

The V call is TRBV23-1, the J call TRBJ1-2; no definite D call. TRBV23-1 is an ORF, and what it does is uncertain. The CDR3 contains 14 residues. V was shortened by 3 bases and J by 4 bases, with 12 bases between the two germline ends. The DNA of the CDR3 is TGCGCCAGCAGTCACGATTGGGCCGTCTATGGCTACACCTTC. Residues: CASSHDWAVYGYTF.

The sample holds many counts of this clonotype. The CDR3 DNA reads TGTGCCAGCAGCTTAGGTGGCAGGGCCCAACAAGAGACCCAGTACTTC. Protein product: CASSLGGRAQQETQYF. The J gene is TRBJ2-5, the V gene TRBV7-8, with D perhaps TRBD1 (5 bases). V shed 1 base and J shed 2 bases, with 14 bases lying between them. Germline values: CDR1 SGHVS, CDR2 FQNEAQ. This CDR3 is 16 amino acids long.

DNA for the CDR3: TGTGCCAGCAGCTCCAGTTTCCAGGGCTCCTACAATGAGCAGTTCTTC. Amino acids: CASSSSFQGSYNEQFF. The rearrangement joins TRBV7-6 to TRBJ2-1; maybe TRBD1 (5 bases). V lost 4 bases, J lost 0 bases, and 13 bases lay in between. Germline values: CDR1 SGHVS, CDR2 FNYEAQ. The CDR3 has 16 residues.

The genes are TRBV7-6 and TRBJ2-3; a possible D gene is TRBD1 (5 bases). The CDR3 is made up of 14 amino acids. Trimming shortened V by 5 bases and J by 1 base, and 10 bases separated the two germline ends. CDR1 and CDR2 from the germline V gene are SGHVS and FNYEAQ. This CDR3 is CASSQKGGTDTQYF. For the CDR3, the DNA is TGTGCCAGCAGCCAGAAAGGGGGCACAGATACGCAGTATTTT.

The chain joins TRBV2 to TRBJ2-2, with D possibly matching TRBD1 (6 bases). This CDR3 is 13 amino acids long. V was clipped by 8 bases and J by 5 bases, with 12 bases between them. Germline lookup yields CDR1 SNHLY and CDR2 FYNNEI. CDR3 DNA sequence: TGTGCCAGCCTCACAGGGAGTACCGGGGAGCTGTTTTTT. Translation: CASLTGSTGELFF.

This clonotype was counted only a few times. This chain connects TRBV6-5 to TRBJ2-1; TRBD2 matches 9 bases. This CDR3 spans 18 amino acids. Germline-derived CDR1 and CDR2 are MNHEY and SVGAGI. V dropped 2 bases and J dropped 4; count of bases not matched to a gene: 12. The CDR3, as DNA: TGTGCCAGCAGTTACACCCACAATCTAGCGGGGAAATACAATGAGCAGTTCTTC. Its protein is CASSYTHNLAGKYNEQFF.

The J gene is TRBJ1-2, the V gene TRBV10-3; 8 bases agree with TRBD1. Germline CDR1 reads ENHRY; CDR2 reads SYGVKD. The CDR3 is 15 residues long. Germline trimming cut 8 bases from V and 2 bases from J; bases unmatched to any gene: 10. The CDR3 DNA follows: TGTGCCATCCTGACGGGAGACAGGGGAAACTATGGCTACACCTTC. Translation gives CAILTGDRGNYGYTF.

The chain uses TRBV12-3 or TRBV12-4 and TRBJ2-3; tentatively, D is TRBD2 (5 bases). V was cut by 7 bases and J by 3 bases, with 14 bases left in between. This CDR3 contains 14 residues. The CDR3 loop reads CASTPPEGTDTQYF. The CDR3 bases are TGTGCCAGCACCCCCCCCGAGGGAACAGATACGCAGTATTTT.

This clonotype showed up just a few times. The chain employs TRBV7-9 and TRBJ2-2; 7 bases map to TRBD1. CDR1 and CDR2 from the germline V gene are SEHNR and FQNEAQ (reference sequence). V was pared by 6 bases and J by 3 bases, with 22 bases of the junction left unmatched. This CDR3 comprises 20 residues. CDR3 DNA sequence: TGTGCCAGCAGTTCTAACAGGGGAACCCGGAATGGAGGATACACCGGGGAGCTGTTTTTT. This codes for CASSSNRGTRNGGYTGELFF.

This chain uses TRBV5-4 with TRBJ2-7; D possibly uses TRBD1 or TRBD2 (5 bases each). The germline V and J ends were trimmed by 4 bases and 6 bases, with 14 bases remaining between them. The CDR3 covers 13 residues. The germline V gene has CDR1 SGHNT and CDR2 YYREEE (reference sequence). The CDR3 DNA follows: TGTGCCAGCAGCCTAGGGACCAGCCTCGAGCAGTACGTC. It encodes CASSLGTSLEQYV.

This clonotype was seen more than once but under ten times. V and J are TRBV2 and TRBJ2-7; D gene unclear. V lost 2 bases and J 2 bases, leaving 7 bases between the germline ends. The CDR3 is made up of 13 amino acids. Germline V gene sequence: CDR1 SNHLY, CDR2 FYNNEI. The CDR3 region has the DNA TGTGCCAGCAGTGAACCAGGTACCTACGAGCAGTACTTC. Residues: CASSEPGTYEQYF.

CDR3 sequence reads: CSVERGEGYNEQFF. The CDR3 DNA follows: TGCAGCGTTGAAAGGGGGGAGGGCTACAATGAGCAGTTCTTC. The chain has TRBV29-1 and TRBJ2-1, with D maybe TRBD2 (7 bases). Trimming pared 2 bases from V and 3 bases from J, leaving 11 bases between. This CDR3 is built from 14 residues. Looked up from germline, CDR1 is SQVTM and CDR2 is ANQGSEA.

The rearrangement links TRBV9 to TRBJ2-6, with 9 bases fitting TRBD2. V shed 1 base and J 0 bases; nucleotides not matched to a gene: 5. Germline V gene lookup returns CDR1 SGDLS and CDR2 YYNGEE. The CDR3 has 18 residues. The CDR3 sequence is CASSVRAGGRSGANVLTF. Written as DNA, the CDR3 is TGTGCCAGCAGCGTAAGAGCGGGGGGTCGCTCTGGGGCCAACGTCCTGACTTTC.

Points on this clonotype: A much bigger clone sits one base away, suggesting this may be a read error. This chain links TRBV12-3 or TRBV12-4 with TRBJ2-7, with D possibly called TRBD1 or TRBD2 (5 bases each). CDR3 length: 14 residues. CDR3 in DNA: TGTGCCGGCAGTTTAAGGGACGGCTCCTACGAGCAGTACTTC. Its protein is CAGSLRDGSYEQYF.

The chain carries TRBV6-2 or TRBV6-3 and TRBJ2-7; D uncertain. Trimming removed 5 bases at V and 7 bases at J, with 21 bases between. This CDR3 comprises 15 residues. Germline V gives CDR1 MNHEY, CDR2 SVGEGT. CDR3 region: CASSRAVALYEEQYV. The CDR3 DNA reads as TGTGCCAGCAGTCGGGCGGTTGCGCTCTACGAGGAGCAGTACGTC.

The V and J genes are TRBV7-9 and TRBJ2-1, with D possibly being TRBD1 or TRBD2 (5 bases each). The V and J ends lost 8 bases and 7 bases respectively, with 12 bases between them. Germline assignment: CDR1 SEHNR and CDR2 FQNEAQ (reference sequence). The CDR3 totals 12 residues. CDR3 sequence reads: CASVQGPNEQFF. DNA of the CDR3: TGTGCCAGCGTTCAGGGACCAAATGAGCAGTTCTTC. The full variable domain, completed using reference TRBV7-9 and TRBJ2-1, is DTGVSQNPRHKITKRGQNVTFRCDPISEHNRLYWYRQTLGQGPEFLTYFQNEAQLEKSRLLSDRFSAERPKGSFSTLEIQRTEQGDSAMYLCASVQGPNEQFFGPGTRLTVL.

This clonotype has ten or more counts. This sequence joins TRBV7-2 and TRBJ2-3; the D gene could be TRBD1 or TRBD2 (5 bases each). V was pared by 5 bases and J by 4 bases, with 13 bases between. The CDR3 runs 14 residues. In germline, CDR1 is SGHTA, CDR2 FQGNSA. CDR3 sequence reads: CASSPRGVSDTQYF. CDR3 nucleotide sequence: TGTGCCAGCAGCCCGAGGGGAGTGTCAGATACGCAGTATTTT.

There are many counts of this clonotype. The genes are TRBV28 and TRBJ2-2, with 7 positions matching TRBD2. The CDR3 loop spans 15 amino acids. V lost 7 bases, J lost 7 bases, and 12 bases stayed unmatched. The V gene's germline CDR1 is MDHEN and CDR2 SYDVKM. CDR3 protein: CASTRASGMSGELFF. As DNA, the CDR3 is TGTGCCAGCACAAGAGCTAGCGGTATGAGCGGGGAGCTGTTTTTT.

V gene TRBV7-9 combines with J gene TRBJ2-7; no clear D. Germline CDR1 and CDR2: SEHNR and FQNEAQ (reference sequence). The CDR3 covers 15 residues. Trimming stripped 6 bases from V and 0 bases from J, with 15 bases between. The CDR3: CASSKSLVSSYEQYF. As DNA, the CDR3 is TGTGCCAGCAGTAAGAGCTTGGTGAGCTCCTACGAGCAGTACTTC.

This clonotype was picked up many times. The CDR3 region is CASSGAGSSYNEQFF. Here the CDR3 DNA reads TGTGCCAGCAGCGGGGCGGGGAGCTCCTACAATGAGCAGTTCTTC. This chain connects TRBV7-6 to TRBJ2-1; D perhaps matches TRBD2 (6 bases). The length of the CDR3 is 15 residues. Looked up from germline, CDR1 is SGHVS and CDR2 is FNYEAQ. V was clipped by 5 bases and J by 0 bases, with 11 bases between them.

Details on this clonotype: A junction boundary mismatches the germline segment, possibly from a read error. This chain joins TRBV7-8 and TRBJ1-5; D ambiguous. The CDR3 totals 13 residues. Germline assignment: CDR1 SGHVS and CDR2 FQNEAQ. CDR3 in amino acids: CASSLSSNQLQHF. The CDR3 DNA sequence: TGTGCCAGCAGCTTATCCAGCAATCAGCTCCAGCATTTT. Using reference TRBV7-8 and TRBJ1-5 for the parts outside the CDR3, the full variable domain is GAGVSQSPRYKVAKRGQDVALRCDPISGHVSLFWYQQALGQGPEFLTYFQNEAQLDKSGLPSDRFFAERPEGSVSTLKIQRTQQEDSAVYLCASSLSSNQLQHFGDGTRLSIL.